This TCR beta chain was retrieved from a study of T cells after yellow fever vaccination. TCRdb independently ran MiXCR on the 5' RACE reads; one entry per CDR3 protein. The sample has hundreds of thousands of distinct CDR3 sequences; 12% are singletons. This clonotype occurred a few times. This CDR3 is 14 amino acids long. Unmatched junction bases numbered 10, after V lost 3 bases and J lost 7 bases. Germline CDR1 DFQATT, CDR2 SNEGSKA (reference sequence). The chain joins TRBV20-1 to TRBJ1-2, with 8 positions matching TRBD1. The sequence was collected from a man aged 18 to 29 who received the YFV17D yellow fever vaccine. The source was CD4+ T cells sorted from PBMCs, collected 15 days after the yellow fever booster vaccination. The CDR3 coding sequence is TGCAGTGCTAGTTCAGGTCAGGGGGCGCGTGGCTACACCTTC. This encodes CSASSGQGARGYTF.